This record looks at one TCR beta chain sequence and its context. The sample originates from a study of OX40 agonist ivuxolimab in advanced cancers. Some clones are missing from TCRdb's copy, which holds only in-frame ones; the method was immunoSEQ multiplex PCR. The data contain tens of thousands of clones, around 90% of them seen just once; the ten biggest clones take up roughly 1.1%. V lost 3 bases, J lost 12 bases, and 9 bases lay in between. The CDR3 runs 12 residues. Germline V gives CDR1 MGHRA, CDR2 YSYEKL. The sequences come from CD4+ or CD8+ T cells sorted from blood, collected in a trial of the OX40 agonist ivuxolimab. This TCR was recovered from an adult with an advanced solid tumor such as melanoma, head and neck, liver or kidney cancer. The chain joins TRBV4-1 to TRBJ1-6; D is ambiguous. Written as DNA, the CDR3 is TGCGCCAGCAGCCAGGTCATGGGACCCCTCCACTTT. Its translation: CASSQVMGPLHF.